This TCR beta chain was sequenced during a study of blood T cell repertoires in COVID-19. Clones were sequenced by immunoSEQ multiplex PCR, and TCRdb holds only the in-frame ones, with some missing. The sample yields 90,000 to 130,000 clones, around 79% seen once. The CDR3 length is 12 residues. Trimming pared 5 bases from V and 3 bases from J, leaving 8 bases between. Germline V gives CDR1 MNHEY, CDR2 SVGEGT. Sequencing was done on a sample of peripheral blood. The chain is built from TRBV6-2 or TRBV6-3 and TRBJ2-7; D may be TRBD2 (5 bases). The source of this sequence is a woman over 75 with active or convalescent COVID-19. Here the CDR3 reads CASSIGSYEQYF. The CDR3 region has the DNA TGTGCCAGCAGTATAGGGAGCTACGAGCAGTACTTC.